This TCR beta chain was captured by sequencing in a study of blood T cells in healthy people across ages. This CDR3 has 13 residues. Trimming stripped 3 bases from V and 15 bases from J, with 18 bases between. CDR1 and CDR2 from the germline V gene are SNHLY and FYNNEI. A sample-barcoded 5' primer and a J-beta primer mix were used in a second PCR of roughly 6 to 11 cycles. Using its own MiXCR run on the 5' RACE reads, TCRdb lists one record per CDR3 protein. The sample gives some 710,000 distinct CDR3 sequences, about a fifth of which show up once; about 22% is in the top ten. The sample holds a few counts of this clonotype.

The receptor comes from a man between 65 and 85 years old in good health. This sequence joins TRBV2 and TRBJ2-1, with D hard to call. The sample consisted of blood. The CDR3 is CASSDSQSRNRFF. CDR3 bases: TGTGCCAGCAGTGATTCCCAGAGTCGAAATCGGTTCTTC.